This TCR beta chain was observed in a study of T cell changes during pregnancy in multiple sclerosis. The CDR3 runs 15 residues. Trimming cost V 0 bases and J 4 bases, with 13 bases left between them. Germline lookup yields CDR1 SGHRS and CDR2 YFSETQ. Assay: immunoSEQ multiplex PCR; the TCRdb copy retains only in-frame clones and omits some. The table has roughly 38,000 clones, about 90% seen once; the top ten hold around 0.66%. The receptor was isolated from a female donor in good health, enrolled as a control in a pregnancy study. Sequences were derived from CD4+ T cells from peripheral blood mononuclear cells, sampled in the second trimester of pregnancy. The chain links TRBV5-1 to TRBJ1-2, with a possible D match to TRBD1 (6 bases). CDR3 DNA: TGCGCCAGCAGCTTGGGACAGGCCGACGTCTATGGCTACACCTTC. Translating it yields CASSLGQADVYGYTF.